A selection of T cell receptor beta chains follows, all from one sample in a study of response to subunit inactivated influenza vaccine. TCRdb re-analysed the RT-PCR reads in MiXCR, keeping a single row per CDR3 protein. The sample carries about 620,000 distinct CDR3 sequences, approximately 12% recorded once. The specimen was PBMCs from blood, collected on the day of vaccination. The receptors shown here come from a man in his forties or fifties who received an inactivated influenza vaccine. Each CDR3 is given with its conserved first and last residue. The order of the fields is clone size, V gene, J gene, D gene, CDR3 DNA, CDR3 protein. The D gene is left open where the match is weak. Only some rows state a clone size, as once, few, many or a class for expanded clones.

-	TRBV28	TRBJ2-4	-	TGTGCCAGCAGTTTATCGGGGGTTACCAAAAACATTCAGTACTTC	CASSLSGVTKNIQYF
few	TRBV7-8	TRBJ2-1	TRBD2	TGTGCCAGCAGCTTAGTGTGGAGCGGGAGGGCCTGGGATGAGCAGTTCTTC	CASSLVWSGRAWDEQFF
many	TRBV11-2	TRBJ1-1	-	TGTGCCAGCAGCCAATCCTATCAAAGGGGCGCGCACACTGAAGCTTTCTTT	CASSQSYQRGAHTEAFF
-	TRBV20-1	TRBJ1-1	-	TGCAGTGCCTGGAGCCAGGGACGGACTGAAACTTGCTTT	CSAWSQGRTETCF
few	TRBV20-1	TRBJ2-5	TRBD2	TGCAGTGCTAGTCTCAACGCGGGAGCGGTCGGAGAGACCCAGTACTTC	CSASLNAGAVGETQYF
-	TRBV7-2	TRBJ2-5	TRBD2	TGTGCCAGCAGCCGGACTAGCGGGGCCCAAGAGACCCAGTACTTC	CASSRTSGAQETQYF
few	TRBV6-1	TRBJ1-2	-	TGTGCCAGCACCCCCAGGGAGAGTTATGGCTACACCTTC	CASTPRESYGYTF
-	TRBV7-2	TRBJ2-1	-	TGTGCCAGCAGCTTAATGAGCAGGGACAATGAGCAGTTCTTC	CASSLMSRDNEQFF
few	TRBV19	TRBJ2-7	TRBD2	TGTGCCAGTAGTATACAGTCGTCTAGCGGGGAGCAGTACTTC	CASSIQSSSGEQYF
many	TRBV24-1	TRBJ2-2	-	TGTGCCACCAGTGACTTCATGCGCACCGGGGAGCTGTTTTTT	CATSDFMRTGELFF
-	TRBV28	TRBJ2-1	TRBD1	TGTGCCAGCAGTTTTGCAGGGGGCCCTGAGCAGTTCTTC	CASSFAGGPEQFF
-	TRBV5-6	TRBJ2-7	-	TGTGCCAGCAGCTTGGGAAGAGTGAACTACGAGCAGTACTTC	CASSLGRVNYEQYF
many	TRBV11-2	TRBJ2-7	TRBD1	TGTGCCAGCAGCGGAAGACAGGGGACCCGACCGACCGTCTTCTACGAGCAGTACTTC	CASSGRQGTRPTVFYEQYF
many	TRBV9	TRBJ2-3	-	TGTGCCAGCAGCGTACTGCCTCCCCCAGATACGCAGTATTTT	CASSVLPPPDTQYF
once	TRBV12-3/TRBV12-4	TRBJ2-1	TRBD2	TGTGCCAGCACCCCCCGGGCTAGCGGGATTGGCGGACGCTCCAATGAGCAGTTCTTC	CASTPRASGIGGRSNEQFF
few	TRBV14	TRBJ2-7	-	TGTGCCAGCAGCCAAGATCGTCTCTCGTGGTACTTC	CASSQDRLSWYF
many	TRBV7-2	TRBJ1-1	-	TGTGCCAGCAGCTTAGGGGTGTTGAACACTGAAGCTTTCTTT	CASSLGVLNTEAFF
few	TRBV5-1	TRBJ2-7	-	TGCGCCAGCAGCTTCGGAGACAGAGACTCCTACGAGCAGTACTTC	CASSFGDRDSYEQYF
many	TRBV4-3	TRBJ1-5	-	TGCGCCAGCAGCCAAGGCCAGGTTAGTCCCCAGCATTTT	CASSQGQVSPQHF
-	TRBV6-2/TRBV6-3	TRBJ1-6	-	TGTGCCAGCAGTTACGCTGCGGCCTCACCCCTCCACTTT	CASSYAAASPLHF
-	TRBV20-1	TRBJ2-5	-	TGCAGTGCTCCAACTACATCGACCCAGTACTTC	CSAPTTSTQYF
many	TRBV10-2	TRBJ2-7	-	TGCGCCAGCAGTGATCCGCCAGGGTCTTCGGGGGAGCAGTACTTC	CASSDPPGSSGEQYF
few	TRBV20-1	TRBJ1-1	-	TGCAGTGCTAGGCAAGGATCTACGGGCACTGAAGCTTTCTTT	CSARQGSTGTEAFF